The entry that follows covers one T cell receptor (beta chain) sequence. Its antigen is currently unknown. These data are taken from a study of shared clonotypes between healthy human individuals. Study results and limitations: Among non-shared clonotypes, generation probabilities were lower than among those shared by all four donors.

Trimming stripped 0 bases from V and 2 bases from J, with 10 bases between. Germline V gene sequence: CDR1 KGHSH, CDR2 LQKENI. The CDR3 has 15 amino acids. Only in-frame clones appear in the TCRdb table, and some are missing; sequencing was by immunoSEQ multiplex PCR. The profile shows about 2.3 million clones, 93% of them singletons. The chain has TRBV18 and TRBJ2-5; the D gene is possibly TRBD1 (5 bases). The sample comprised naive CD4+ T cells from PBMCs. Subset noted: CD45RA+ positively selected. The sequence was obtained from a man between 18 and 35 years old in good health. Some clones in this sample may be carry-over from other donors' samples. Written as DNA, the CDR3 is TGTGCCAGCTCACCACCGACAGTTGGACAAGAGACCCAGTACTTC. This translates into CASSPPTVGQETQYF.